This T cell receptor beta chain was found in a study of tumor and adjacent non-tumor tissue in lung cancer. As regards this clonotype: This likely comes from a read error, as the CDR3 has no conserved phenylalanine or tryptophan at its end.

The CDR3 length is 12 residues. V was clipped by 6 bases and J by 6 bases, with 11 bases between them. No cell sorting was done before RNA was extracted from the tissue. TCRbeta libraries were built with three rounds of nested PCR, modified from ARM-PCR. MiXCR, applied by TCRdb to the multiplex PCR reads, yields one record per CDR3 protein. Of fewer than 85,000 distinct CDR3 sequences listed, over 75% were seen once; the top ten hold roughly 12%. This TCR was recovered from a woman in her forties or fifties with non-small cell lung cancer. V is TRBV12-3 or TRBV12-4 and J is TRBJ1-1; unclear D gene. Sequencing used lung tumor tissue. In DNA form, the CDR3 reads TGTGCCAGCAGATACAGCAACTCTGAAGCTTTCCTT. It specifies CASRYSNSEAFL.